Below, one T cell receptor beta chain is given with its context. The sample comes from a study of low-dose radiotherapy and immunotherapy resistance in tumors. The overall study: Intravenous ipilimumab 1 mg/kg every six weeks was given with nivolumab 240 mg every two weeks.

Noted time point: after trial treatment. This sample's treatment: LDRT plus nivolumab, ipilimumab, low-dose cyclophosphamide and aspirin (RACIN trial). Eligible patients bore advanced solid tumors devoid of tumor-infiltrating lymphocytes. Primers used for first-strand cDNA, a TRAV- and TRBV-specific set, covered both alpha and beta chains. TCRs were amplified for roughly 20 PCR cycles with a constant-region primer and V-primer adapter. Using its own MiXCR run on the reads, TCRdb lists one record per CDR3 protein. This sample has approximately 100,000 distinct CDR3 sequences, with around 20% found just once. Deletions cut 0 bases from V and 6 bases from J, with 16 bases between. The CDR3 is made up of 16 amino acids. Germline CDR1 and CDR2: MNHGY and SAAAGT.

The sample consisted of PBMCs, taken after low-dose radiotherapy plus immunotherapy. The rearrangement uses TRBV6-8 and TRBJ2-3; weak D call: TRBD1 (5 bases). This receptor was taken from a male donor with prostate cancer. The CDR3 nucleotides read TGTGCCAGCAGTTACTCGAGAAGTCAGGGTCGGGATACGCAGTATTTT. It translates to CASSYSRSQGRDTQYF.